Described below is a single T cell receptor (beta chain) sequence and its context. Its antigen is currently unknown. These data are taken from a study of lymphopenia after photon versus proton radiotherapy. Findings and caveats of the study: Post-nadir diversity loss with photons came from oligoclonal expansion, particularly CD8+ Temra cells. Post-nadir TCR diversity decline inversely tracked overall survival among those who died.

The repertoire was sequenced with immunoSEQ multiplex PCR; TCRdb's copy has only in-frame clones and lacks some. The sample gives over 35,000 clones, over 75% of which show up once; 20% to 25% is in the top ten. The source of this sequence is a woman in her seventies with pancreatic cancer. Sample: peripheral blood, taken from a patient treated with proton-based radiotherapy.

CDR3 DNA sequence: TGTGCCAGCAGCAAAATGGGGGAAAACACTGAAGCTTTCTTT. It yields the protein CASSKMGENTEAFF. This chain links TRBV21-1 with TRBJ1-1. TRBV21-1 is a known pseudogene. This CDR3 has 14 amino acids.